This T cell receptor (beta chain) was found in a study of cytomegalovirus exposure and HLA in healthy donors. Background on the study: Most genotyped donors, 81% of 350 to 500, had Caucasian-associated genetic ancestry. Whole-study results and caveats: Through in vitro validation, three CMV-associated chains were shown to be specific for CMV antigens. When analyzed later, a missense DCLRE1C variant was found to be linked to TCR beta V- and J-gene trimming. An analysis done earlier found most TCR beta V segments productive about 90% or about 30% of the time.

Primers for the PCR totalled 60 Vbeta and 13 Jbeta. The assay was immunoSEQ multiplex PCR, and TCRdb's table has in-frame clones only and misses some. The sample consists of around 120,000 clones, 65% to 80% of them appearing once. In the case of this clone: Its antigen is undetermined.

Germline-derived CDR1 and CDR2 are SGHNT and YENEEA. The V gene lost 5 bases and the J gene lost 4 bases, with 11 bases spanning the gap. This CDR3 has 13 amino acids. Sequenced: PBMCs. The genes are TRBV11-3 and TRBJ1-1; no reliable D call. The receptor's source is a human donor in good health. The CDR3 DNA sequence: TGTGCCAGCAGCCCCAGAGACTTCACTGAAGCTTTCTTT. Amino acid sequence: CASSPRDFTEAFF.